This TCR beta chain was sequenced for a study of blood T cell repertoires in COVID-19. Methods used by the authors: It was from reference gene primer amplification that nucleated cell counts were estimated. Clones were read by immunoSEQ multiplex PCR, and TCRdb kept only the in-frame ones, dropping some. The V and J calls and clone size were taken over from that table, and D and trimming were inferred from the DNA. The sample gives 190,000 or so clones, less than 85% of which show up once; 13% is in the top ten. The V and J ends lost 2 bases and 5 bases respectively, with 10 bases between them. The V gene's germline CDR1 is MNHEY and CDR2 SVGEGT. This CDR3 contains 14 residues. This clone was picked up one time.

The sequence derives from a man aged 45-60 years who had recovered from COVID-19. The sample taken for sequencing was peripheral blood. The V call is TRBV6-2 or TRBV6-3, the J call TRBJ2-4; D call uncertain. The CDR3, as DNA: TGTGCCAGCAGTTACCGCCCTATCCAAAACATTCAGTACTTC. Its protein product is CASSYRPIQNIQYF.